The 26 T cell receptor beta chains in this list originate from one sample, sequenced in a study of OX40 agonist ivuxolimab in advanced cancers. Libraries were made using the immunoSEQ multiplex PCR assay. TCRdb took over this immuneACCESS table, retaining in-frame rearrangements with V and J assigned. Such tables are incomplete; in checked studies, under half of the missing clones stem from an unresolved V gene, and the remainder is unexplained. In all, the sample holds about 100,000 clones, and 80% to 95% of those were seen once. 0.54% of the sample belongs to the ten largest clones. Source: CD4+ or CD8+ T cells sorted from blood, taken in a trial of the OX40 agonist ivuxolimab. The receptor set was obtained from an adult with an advanced solid tumor such as melanoma, head and neck, liver or kidney cancer.

V usage is TRBV5-1 and J usage is TRBJ1-3; D is possibly TRBD1 (6 bases). V lost 7 bases and J 3 bases, leaving 14 bases between the germline ends. The CDR3 covers 14 residues. Germline V gene data show CDR1 as SGHRS and CDR2 as YFSETQ. The CDR3 DNA is TGCGCCAGCGGAGCGGCAGGGGTTGGAAACACCATATATTTT. Its translation is CASGAAGVGNTIYF. The variable domain in full, with the rest retrieved from reference TRBV5-1 and TRBJ1-3, is KAGVTQTPRYLIKTRGQQVTLSCSPISGHRSVSWYQQTPGQGLQFLFEYFSETQRNKGNFPGRFSGRQFSNSRSEMNVSTLELGDSALYLCASGAAGVGNTIYFGEGSWLTVV.

The chain uses TRBV6-4 and TRBJ1-4; D is unresolved. The CDR3 sequence is 14 residues long. The V gene's germline CDR1 is MRHNA and CDR2 SNTAGT. Trimming left V 8 bases short and J 6 bases short, with 16 bases between. This chain's CDR3 is CASPRLDVDEKLFF. CDR3 sequence (DNA): TGTGCCAGCCCCCGACTTGACGTGGATGAAAAACTGTTTTTT.

The V call is TRBV27, the J call TRBJ2-2; 9 nucleotides line up with TRBD1. The V gene end was trimmed by 7 bases and the J gene end by 6 bases; junction bases not matched to a gene: 9. This CDR3 contains 15 residues. The germline CDR1 and CDR2 sequences are MNHEY and SMNVEV (reference sequence). The CDR3: CASTKAGQGSGELFF. The CDR3 DNA sequence: TGTGCCAGCACCAAAGCGGGACAGGGTTCCGGGGAGCTGTTTTTT.

The chain employs TRBV6-6 and TRBJ2-7; 9 bases match TRBD2. This CDR3 comprises 15 residues. Trimming took 5 bases from V and 2 from J; bases not matched to a gene: 7. Germline V lookup: CDR1 MNHNY, CDR2 SVGAGI (reference sequence). The CDR3 sequence: CASSDLTSGTYEQYF. CDR3 bases: TGTGCCAGCAGTGACCTGACTAGCGGTACCTACGAGCAGTACTTC.

The rearrangement uses TRBV10-3 and TRBJ2-1; either TRBD1 or TRBD2 may supply D (6 bases each). V was pared by 6 bases and J by 3 bases, with 12 bases between. The V gene's germline CDR1 is ENHRY and CDR2 SYGVKD. The CDR3 is 14 residues long. The CDR3 DNA follows: TGTGCCATCAGCCCAGGGGAGGTCTACAATGAGCAGTTCTTC. Translating gives CAISPGEVYNEQFF.

The gene calls are TRBV19 and TRBJ2-6; TRBD2 agrees at 7 bases. CDR1 and CDR2 from the germline V gene are LNHDA and SQIVND (reference sequence). Trimming cost V 5 bases and J 0 bases; bases outside gene matches: 4. This CDR3 comprises 16 residues. The CDR3 DNA reads as TGTGCCAGTAGTCCCCGGGGGGTCTCTGGGGCCAACGTCCTGACTTTC. Its protein is CASSPRGVSGANVLTF.

The chain recombines TRBV5-1 with TRBJ2-3; weak D call: TRBD2 (6 bases). Trimming shortened V by 0 bases and J by 0 bases, and 8 bases separated the two germline ends. CDR1 is SGHRS and CDR2 is YFSETQ in the germline V gene. The CDR3 is made up of 15 amino acids. The CDR3 region has the DNA TGCGCCAGCAGCTTGGTAGGGACTAGCACAGATACGCAGTATTTT. Protein sequence: CASSLVGTSTDTQYF.

The V call is TRBV5-5, the J call TRBJ1-5, with a tentative D call TRBD1 (5 bases). Trimming stripped 5 bases from V and 1 base from J, with 16 bases between. The CDR3 spans 16 residues. CDR1 is SGHKS, CDR2 YYEKEE, per germline (reference sequence). CDR3 region: CASRPWQGWSNQPQHF. The CDR3 DNA reads as TGTGCCAGCAGACCATGGCAGGGATGGAGCAATCAGCCCCAGCATTTT.

The chain has TRBV11-2 and TRBJ1-5; perhaps TRBD1 as D (6 bases). CDR1 and CDR2 from the germline V gene are SGHAT and FQNNGV. Trimming stripped 5 bases from V and 6 bases from J, with 11 bases between. The CDR3 has 13 residues. CDR3 residues: CASSATGSQPQHF. CDR3 DNA sequence: TGTGCCAGCAGCGCCACAGGGAGTCAGCCCCAGCATTTT.

This chain uses TRBV19 with TRBJ1-5; 7 bases align to TRBD1. The CDR3 spans 15 residues. From germline, CDR1 is LNHDA and CDR2 SQIVND (reference sequence). Trimming removed 5 bases from V and 3 bases from J; junction bases left unmatched: 7. The CDR3 bases are TGTGCCAGTAGTGCCGACAGGGTTAACAATCAGCCCCAGCATTTT. This translates into CASSADRVNNQPQHF.

This clone is a singleton in its sample. The chain combines TRBV5-1 with TRBJ2-5; D may be TRBD2 (6 bases). Germline CDR1 is SGHRS and CDR2 is YFSETQ. V gave up 0 bases and J gave up 7 bases, with 13 bases separating them. This CDR3 has 14 amino acids. This chain's CDR3 is CASSLALAERTQYF. In DNA form, the CDR3 reads TGCGCCAGCAGCTTGGCACTAGCTGAACGGACCCAGTACTTC.

The chain uses TRBV2 and TRBJ2-3; no reliable D call. CDR3 length equals 14 residues. V gave up 6 bases and J gave up 1 base, with 11 bases separating them. The germline gives CDR1 SNHLY, CDR2 FYNNEI. CDR3 nucleotide sequence: TGTGCCAGCAGCGCTTCAAGGGGCACAGATACGCAGTATTTT. As protein: CASSASRGTDTQYF.

Only one count was recorded for this clone. The V gene is TRBV11-3, the J gene TRBJ2-1; TRBD2 might be the D (7 bases). This CDR3 contains 14 residues. V was clipped by 5 bases and J by 10 bases, with 18 bases between them. Germline CDR1 and CDR2: SGHNT and YENEEA. The CDR3 loop is CASSPGGSTGEQFF. CDR3 DNA: TGTGCCAGCAGCCCCGGCGGGAGTACAGGGGAGCAGTTCTTC. Supplemented by reference TRBV11-3 and TRBJ2-1, the full variable domain reads EAGVVQSPRYKIIEKKQPVAFWCNPISGHNTLYWYLQNLGQGPELLIRYENEEAVDDSQLPKDRFSAERLKGVDSTLKIQPAELGDSAVYLCASSPGGSTGEQFFGPGTRLTVL.

CDR3 nucleotide sequence: TGCAGCGTAGGAACGAGCGGAAGCTCCTACAATGAGCAGTTCTTC. It is translated as CSVGTSGSSYNEQFF. This sequence joins TRBV29-1 and TRBJ2-1; D is perhaps TRBD2 (5 bases). The V and J ends lost 6 bases and 0 bases respectively, with 15 bases between them. The germline V gene has CDR1 SQVTM and CDR2 ANQGSEA. The CDR3 is 15 residues long.

The rearrangement links TRBV7-8 to TRBJ2-1, with TRBD2 matching over 9 bases. This CDR3 has 16 residues. Germline-derived CDR1 and CDR2 are SGHVS and FQNEAQ. J was trimmed by 3 bases and V by 4 bases; bases with no gene match: 7. The DNA of the CDR3 is TGTGCCAGCAGCTCCGAGGCTAGCGGGATCTACAATGAGCAGTTCTTC. Translating gives CASSSEASGIYNEQFF.

As to this clone: One junction end does not reproduce the germline sequence, and a read error may be involved. The CDR3 DNA follows: TGTGCCAGCAAATTAAGCCAAACCGGGACAGGGATTTTC. Amino acids: CASKLSQTGTGIF. The rearrangement links TRBV2 to TRBJ2-7; TRBD1 matches at 9 bases. This CDR3 comprises 13 residues. Germline loops: CDR1 SNHLY, CDR2 FYNNEI.

The genes are TRBV5-1 and TRBJ2-2; the D is unclear. Germline V lookup: CDR1 SGHRS, CDR2 YFSETQ. Trimming removed 4 bases at V and 5 bases at J, with 18 bases between. The CDR3 consists of 16 residues. CDR3 sequence: CASSTEWRVGTGELFF. CDR3 DNA: TGCGCCAGCAGCACGGAGTGGCGAGTTGGGACCGGGGAGCTGTTTTTT.

The V gene is TRBV4-3, the J gene TRBJ2-3; D unresolved. CDR1 is LGHNA and CDR2 is YSLEER in the germline V gene. The ends were cut back, 2 bases at V and 4 bases at J, with 10 bases in the middle. The CDR3 consists of 14 residues. The CDR3 sequence is CASSQKTSADTQYF. In DNA, the CDR3 is TGCGCCAGCAGCCAAAAAACGTCAGCAGATACGCAGTATTTT.

V usage is TRBV7-2 and J usage is TRBJ1-1; no firm D call. Trimming left V 5 bases short and J 0 bases short, with 7 bases between. This CDR3 is 13 amino acids long. Per the germline V gene, CDR1 is SGHTA and CDR2 is FQGNSA. The CDR3 loop reads CASSLHMNTEAFF. In nucleotides, the CDR3 is TGTGCCAGCAGCCTACATATGAACACTGAAGCTTTCTTT.

The rearrangement joins TRBV6-1 to TRBJ1-1, with TRBD1 matching 9 bases. The CDR3 extends over 14 amino acids. CDR1 and CDR2 (germline): MNHNS, SASEGT. V shed 7 bases, J shed 1 base, and the junction held 4 bases outside the gene matches. CDR3 protein: CASNPTGGNTEAFF. The CDR3 bases are TGTGCCAGCAATCCGACAGGGGGGAACACTGAAGCTTTCTTT.

V and J are TRBV6-4 and TRBJ2-1; TRBD2 matches at 8 bases. Germline values: CDR1 MRHNA, CDR2 SNTAGT. V was pared by 6 bases and J by 2 bases, with 9 bases of the junction left unmatched. The CDR3 sequence is 16 residues long. The CDR3 nucleotides are TGTGCCAGCAGCTACACCGGGACTAGGGCCTACAATGAGCAGTTCTTC. Translation gives CASSYTGTRAYNEQFF.

J is TRBJ2-7 and V is TRBV18, with D possibly being TRBD2 (6 bases). The CDR3 has 13 amino acids. Germline-derived CDR1 and CDR2 are KGHSH and LQKENI. V dropped 3 bases and J dropped 9 bases, with 15 bases sitting between them. Here the CDR3 reads CASSPSLEGGQYF. CDR3 bases: TGTGCCAGCTCACCGAGTTTGGAGGGAGGGCAGTACTTC.

This chain uses TRBV10-3 with TRBJ2-7; TRBD2 might be the D (5 bases). V shed 3 bases and J shed 1 base, with 13 bases lying between them. The CDR3 runs 15 residues. Looked up from germline, CDR1 is ENHRY and CDR2 is SYGVKD. DNA of the CDR3: TGTGCCATCAGTGATCACTTCACGGGGTCCTACGAGCAGTACTTC. Translated, it gives CAISDHFTGSYEQYF.

The chain joins TRBV2 to TRBJ2-5; perhaps TRBD2 as D (6 bases). Germline loops: CDR1 SNHLY, CDR2 FYNNEI. Trimming cost V 7 bases and J 7 bases, with 25 bases left between them. The CDR3 is 16 amino acids. CDR3 nucleotides: TGTGCCAGCAATCCCCGGATAGGAGGTTGGGAGGCGACCCAGTACTTC. It translates to CASNPRIGGWEATQYF.

The rearrangement joins TRBV2 to TRBJ1-5; no firm D call. Germline CDR1 is SNHLY and CDR2 is FYNNEI. With 4 bases removed from V and 0 bases from J, the gap between germline ends came to 7 bases. This CDR3 is built from 14 residues. The DNA for the CDR3 is TGTGCCAGCAGTGTCCAGCTTAGCAATCAGCCCCAGCATTTT. Translating it yields CASSVQLSNQPQHF.

The chain recombines TRBV19 with TRBJ2-3, with D tentatively TRBD2 (5 bases). The V and J ends lost 5 bases and 1 base respectively, with 13 bases between them. CDR3 length equals 15 residues. The V gene's germline CDR1 is LNHDA and CDR2 SQIVND (reference sequence). The CDR3 reads CASSRLAMGTDTQYF. DNA for the CDR3: TGTGCCAGTAGTCGGCTAGCTATGGGCACAGATACGCAGTATTTT.